A single sample is the source of the 14 T cell receptor beta chains below, sequenced in a study of cytomegalovirus exposure and HLA in healthy donors. PCR employed 60 Vbeta and 13 Jbeta primers. Sequencing was performed with immunoSEQ multiplex PCR; in TCRdb, only in-frame clones are kept and a portion is missing. The sample holds approximately 97,000 clones, 55% to 80% seen once. The source material was PBMCs. Receptors were obtained from a human donor in good health.

V is TRBV11-2 and J is TRBJ2-5; TRBD1 aligns across 7 bases. Germline V gene sequence: CDR1 SGHAT, CDR2 FQNNGV. This CDR3 comprises 15 residues. Trimming at V came to 1 base and at J to 7 bases, leaving 9 bases not matched to a gene. CDR3 sequence (DNA): TGTGCCAGCAGCTTAGGGTTCCGACAGGGTGGGACCCAGTACTTC. Residues: CASSLGFRQGGTQYF.

This sequence joins TRBV4-2 and TRBJ1-2; 8 positions match TRBD1. In germline, CDR1 is LGHNA, CDR2 YNFKEQ. The CDR3 runs 15 residues. J gave up 2 bases and V 3 bases, and 5 bases lay outside the gene matches. The CDR3 nucleotides are TGTGCCAGCAGCCAGGAGGACAGGGCGAACTATGGCTACACCTTC. It is translated as CASSQEDRANYGYTF.

This rearrangement joins TRBV10-3 to TRBJ2-3; TRBD2 matches at 7 bases. J was trimmed by 0 bases and V by 5 bases; bases with no gene match: 5. Germline loops: CDR1 ENHRY, CDR2 SYGVKD. The CDR3 sequence is 15 residues long. The CDR3 region is CAISSGLSSTDTQYF. CDR3 DNA sequence: TGTGCCATCAGTTCGGGACTAAGTAGCACAGATACGCAGTATTTT.

This clone appeared a few times. The chain couples TRBV5-1 to TRBJ2-7, with no clear D. The V gene lost 0 bases and the J gene lost 4 bases, with 8 bases spanning the gap. Germline assignment: CDR1 SGHRS and CDR2 YFSETQ. The CDR3 has 13 amino acids. CDR3 region: CASSLALQYEQYF. CDR3 in DNA: TGCGCCAGCAGCTTGGCCCTCCAGTACGAGCAGTACTTC. The whole variable domain, filled in from reference TRBV5-1 and TRBJ2-7, reads KAGVTQTPRYLIKTRGQQVTLSCSPISGHRSVSWYQQTPGQGLQFLFEYFSETQRNKGNFPGRFSGRQFSNSRSEMNVSTLELGDSALYLCASSLALQYEQYFGPGTRLTVT.

The rearrangement joins TRBV5-1 to TRBJ2-2; 8 bases map to TRBD2. The J segment lost 5 bases and the V segment lost 0 bases, leaving 0 bases of the junction unmatched. CDR3 length equals 14 residues. Germline-derived CDR1 and CDR2 are SGHRS and YFSETQ. The DNA for the CDR3 is TGCGCCAGCAGCTTGGCGGGGGGGACCGGGGAGCTGTTTTTT. It codes for CASSLAGGTGELFF.

As regards this clone: Germline is not matched at one junction end, which may reflect a read error. The V and J genes are TRBV29-1 and TRBJ2-7; 8 nucleotides line up with TRBD1. The CDR3 runs to 15 residues. Germline loops: CDR1 SQVTM, CDR2 ANQGSEA. In DNA, the CDR3 is TGCAGCGCTGAAACCGGGACAGGCCTCTCCTACGAGCAGTACTTC. This sequence encodes CSAETGTGLSYEQYF.

This sequence joins TRBV29-1 and TRBJ1-2, with 9 bases fitting TRBD1. Germline-derived CDR1 and CDR2 are SQVTM and ANQGSEA. With 6 bases clipped from V and 2 bases from J, the junction kept 4 bases outside the gene matches. The CDR3 contains 13 residues. The CDR3 DNA sequence: TGCAGCGTCGGGACAGGGACCAACTATGGCTACACCTTC. It encodes CSVGTGTNYGYTF.

The V call is TRBV5-4, the J call TRBJ2-1, with TRBD2 matching 11 bases. The length of the CDR3 is 15 residues. The trim removed 5 bases at V and 9 bases at J, leaving 10 bases unmatched. Germline CDR1 reads SGHNT; CDR2 reads YYREEE (reference sequence). The DNA for the CDR3 is TGTGCCAGCAGTGTTACTAGCGGGAGAAAGGGTGAGCAGTTCTTC. Protein product: CASSVTSGRKGEQFF.

The chain couples TRBV2 to TRBJ2-1; 7 bases fit TRBD1. Trimming took 6 bases from V and 8 from J; bases not matched to a gene: 7. Germline values: CDR1 SNHLY, CDR2 FYNNEI. The CDR3 contains 13 residues. The CDR3 coding sequence is TGTGCCAGCAGGAGGACAGGCATCGATGAGCAGTTCTTC. This encodes CASRRTGIDEQFF. The full variable domain, its missing parts supplied by reference TRBV2 and TRBJ2-1, is EPEVTQTPSHQVTQMGQEVILRCVPISNHLYFYWYRQILGQKVEFLVSFYNNEISEKSEIFDDQFSVERPDGSNFTLKIRSTKLEDSAMYFCASRRTGIDEQFFGPGTRLTVL.

The CDR3 loop reads CASPGPRGGTEAFF. CDR3 DNA: TGTGCCAGCCCTGGTCCAAGAGGGGGCACTGAAGCTTTCTTT. This sequence joins TRBV2 and TRBJ1-1, with D maybe TRBD1 (6 bases). This CDR3 is built from 14 residues. Trimming removed 8 bases from V and 4 bases from J, with 17 bases in between. Germline CDR1 is SNHLY and CDR2 is FYNNEI.

The V call is TRBV7-6, the J call TRBJ2-1; 9 positions match TRBD1. Germline V gene sequence: CDR1 SGHVS, CDR2 FNYEAQ. The length of the CDR3 is 15 residues. V was pared by 3 bases and J by 10 bases, with 10 bases of the junction left unmatched. CDR3 sequence reads: CASSFFTQGAREQFF. The CDR3 DNA is TGTGCCAGCAGCTTCTTTACACAGGGGGCGCGGGAGCAGTTCTTC.

This chain uses TRBV29-1 with TRBJ1-1, with D uncertain. The germline gives CDR1 SQVTM, CDR2 ANQGSEA. Trimming took off 7 bases at V and 0 bases at J, with 9 bases between the two ends. The length of the CDR3 is 12 residues. CDR3 protein: CSAGEMNTEAFF. CDR3 DNA sequence: TGCAGCGCCGGGGAGATGAACACTGAAGCTTTCTTT.

The rearrangement uses TRBV28 and TRBJ2-5, with 9 bases that match TRBD1. The better agreement between TRBJ2-7 and the DNA end casts doubt on the J call. Germline values: CDR1 MDHEN, CDR2 SYDVKM. The CDR3 runs to 14 residues. CDR3 DNA sequence: TGTGCCAGCAGTTTAAGGGACAGGGCCTACGAGCAGTACTTC. It encodes CASSLRDRAYEQYF.

V usage is TRBV23-1 and J usage is TRBJ2-5; a possible D gene is TRBD1 (6 bases). TRBV23-1 falls under the ORF class, with uncertain function. This CDR3 is 16 amino acids long. Trimming removed 4 bases from V and 0 bases from J, with 15 bases in between. The chain's CDR3 is CASSREQGVNQETQYF. The CDR3 DNA is TGCGCCAGCAGTCGGGAACAGGGCGTCAACCAAGAGACCCAGTACTTC.